These 6 T cell receptor beta chains originate from one sample sequenced in a study of T-cell reconstitution after alpha-beta-depleted transplantation in children. Preparation of the TCRbeta library used unique molecular identifiers. TCRdb independently ran MiXCR on the PCR reads; one entry per CDR3 protein. The sample consists of approximately 130,000 distinct CDR3 sequences, 8% to 10% of them appearing once. This specimen was PBMCs, mostly from graft donor cells, taken 180 days after TCRalphabeta/CD19-depleted stem cell transplant. The receptors shown here come from a girl less than two years old who had a stem cell transplant for combined immunodeficiency, so the T cells may come from the graft donor.

The chain employs TRBV6-2 or TRBV6-3 and TRBJ2-7; 10 bases line up with TRBD1. CDR3 size: 17 residues. Germline trimming cut 0 bases from V and 5 bases from J; bases unmatched to any gene: 10. Germline-derived CDR1 and CDR2 are MNHEY and SVGEGT. The CDR3 loop reads CASSYSSPGQGSHEQYF. Here the CDR3 DNA reads TGTGCCAGCAGTTACTCCTCTCCGGGACAGGGGTCTCACGAGCAGTACTTC.

This clonotype was recorded a few times. This chain joins TRBV4-1 and TRBJ2-7; a possible D gene is TRBD1 (5 bases). V was shortened by 1 base and J by 3 bases, with 10 bases between the two germline ends. This CDR3 is built from 14 residues. Germline CDR1 is MGHRA and CDR2 is YSYEKL. The CDR3 DNA follows: TGCGCCAGCAGCCAAGTCACTCAGGGCTACGAGCAGTACTTC. Protein: CASSQVTQGYEQYF.

This clonotype has only a few counts. The chain couples TRBV5-1 to TRBJ1-1; 7 nucleotides agree with TRBD1. The germline gives CDR1 SGHRS, CDR2 YFSETQ. V lost 5 bases and J lost 4; bases outside the gene matches: 5. The CDR3 runs 13 residues. Written as DNA, the CDR3 is TGCGCCAGCAGTTTACAGGGGAGCACTGAAGCTTTCTTT. Amino acids: CASSLQGSTEAFF.

This clonotype was observed a handful of times. This sequence joins TRBV29-1 and TRBJ2-3, with 7 bases aligning to TRBD1. Germline CDR1 reads SQVTM; CDR2 reads ANQGSEA. V dropped 4 bases and J dropped 1; count of bases not matched to a gene: 5. There are 14 residues in the CDR3. CDR3 residues: CSVAPGTGTDTQYF. The DNA of the CDR3 is TGCAGCGTTGCCCCCGGGACAGGCACAGATACGCAGTATTTT.

This clonotype was picked up a small number of times. The junction departs from the called germline gene at one end, perhaps through a read error. The V call is TRBV29-1, the J call TRBJ2-1, with D perhaps matching TRBD1 (6 bases). The CDR3 is made up of 13 amino acids. The germline gives CDR1 SQVTM, CDR2 ANQGSEA. CDR3 protein: CSVQEGDYNEQFF. The CDR3 DNA reads as TGCAGCGTTCAAGAGGGGGATTACAATGAGCAGTTCTTC.

The chain has TRBV20-1 and TRBJ2-5; TRBD1 is a possible D gene (6 bases). The ends were cut back, 3 bases at V and 2 bases at J, with 13 bases in the middle. CDR3 length: 14 amino acids. Germline V gene data show CDR1 as DFQATT and CDR2 as SNEGSKA (reference sequence). The CDR3 region is CSASRDIGQETQYF. CDR3 coding DNA: TGCAGTGCTAGCCGGGACATTGGGCAAGAGACCCAGTACTTC.